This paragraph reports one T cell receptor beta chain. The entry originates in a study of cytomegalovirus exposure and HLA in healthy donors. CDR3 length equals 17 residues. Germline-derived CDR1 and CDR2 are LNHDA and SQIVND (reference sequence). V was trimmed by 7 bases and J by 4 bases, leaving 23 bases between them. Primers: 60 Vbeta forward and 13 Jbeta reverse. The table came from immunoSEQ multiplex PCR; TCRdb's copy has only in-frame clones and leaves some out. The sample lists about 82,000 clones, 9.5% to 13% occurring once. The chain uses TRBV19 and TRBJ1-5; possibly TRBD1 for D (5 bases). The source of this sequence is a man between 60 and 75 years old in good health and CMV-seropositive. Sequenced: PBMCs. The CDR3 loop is CASTPGRTIGGNQPQHF. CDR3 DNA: TGTGCCAGTACCCCGGGACGGACTATTGGGGGAAATCAGCCCCAGCATTTT.